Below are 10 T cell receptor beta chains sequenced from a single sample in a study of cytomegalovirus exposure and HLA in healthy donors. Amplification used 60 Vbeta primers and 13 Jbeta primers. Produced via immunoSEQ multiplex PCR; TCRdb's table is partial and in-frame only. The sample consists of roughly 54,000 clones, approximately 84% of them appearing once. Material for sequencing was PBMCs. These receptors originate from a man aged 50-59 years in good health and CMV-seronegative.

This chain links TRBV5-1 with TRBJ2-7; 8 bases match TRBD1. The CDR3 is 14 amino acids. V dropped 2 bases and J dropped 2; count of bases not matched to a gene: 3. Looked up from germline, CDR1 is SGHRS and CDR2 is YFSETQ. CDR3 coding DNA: TGCGCCAGCAGCTTAACAGGGGGAACCTACGAGCAGTACTTC. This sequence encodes CASSLTGGTYEQYF. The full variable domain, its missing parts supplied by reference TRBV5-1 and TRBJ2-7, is KAGVTQTPRYLIKTRGQQVTLSCSPISGHRSVSWYQQTPGQGLQFLFEYFSETQRNKGNFPGRFSGRQFSNSRSEMNVSTLELGDSALYLCASSLTGGTYEQYFGPGTRLTVT.

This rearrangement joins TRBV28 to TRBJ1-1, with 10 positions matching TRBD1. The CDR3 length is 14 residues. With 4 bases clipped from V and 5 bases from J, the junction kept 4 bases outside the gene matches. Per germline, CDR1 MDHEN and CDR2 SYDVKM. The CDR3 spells CASSSQGQGTEAFF. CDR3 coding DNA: TGTGCCAGCAGTTCTCAGGGACAGGGGACTGAAGCTTTCTTT.

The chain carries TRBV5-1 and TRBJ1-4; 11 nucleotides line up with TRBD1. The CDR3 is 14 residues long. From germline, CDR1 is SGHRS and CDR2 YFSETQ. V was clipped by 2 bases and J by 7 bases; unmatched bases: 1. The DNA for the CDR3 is TGCGCCAGCAGCTTCGGGACAGGGGGTGAAAAACTGTTTTTT. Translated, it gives CASSFGTGGEKLFF.

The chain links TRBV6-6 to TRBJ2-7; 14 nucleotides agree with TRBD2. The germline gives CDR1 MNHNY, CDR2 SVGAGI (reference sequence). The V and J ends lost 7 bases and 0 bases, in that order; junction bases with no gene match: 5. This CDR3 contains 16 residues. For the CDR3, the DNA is TGTGCCAGCAAGGGGACTAGCGGGGGCGTCTCCTACGAGCAGTACTTC. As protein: CASKGTSGGVSYEQYF.

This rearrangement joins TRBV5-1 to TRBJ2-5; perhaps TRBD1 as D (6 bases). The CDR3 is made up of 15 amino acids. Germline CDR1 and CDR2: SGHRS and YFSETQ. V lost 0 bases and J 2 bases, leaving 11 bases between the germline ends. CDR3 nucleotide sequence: TGCGCCAGCAGCTTGGCCCACGGACAGCAAGAGACCCAGTACTTC. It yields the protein CASSLAHGQQETQYF.

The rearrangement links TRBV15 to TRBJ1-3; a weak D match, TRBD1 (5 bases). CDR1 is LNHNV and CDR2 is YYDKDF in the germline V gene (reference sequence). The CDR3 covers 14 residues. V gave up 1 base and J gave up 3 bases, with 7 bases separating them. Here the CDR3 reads CATSRGDFGNTIYF. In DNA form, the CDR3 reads TGTGCCACCAGCAGAGGGGACTTTGGAAACACCATATATTTT. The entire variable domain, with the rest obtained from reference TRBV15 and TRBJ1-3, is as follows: DAMVIQNPRYQVTQFGKPVTLSCSQTLNHNVMYWYQQKSSQAPKLLFHYYDKDFNNEADTPDNFQSRRPNTSFCFLDIRSPGLGDTAMYLCATSRGDFGNTIYFGEGSWLTVV.

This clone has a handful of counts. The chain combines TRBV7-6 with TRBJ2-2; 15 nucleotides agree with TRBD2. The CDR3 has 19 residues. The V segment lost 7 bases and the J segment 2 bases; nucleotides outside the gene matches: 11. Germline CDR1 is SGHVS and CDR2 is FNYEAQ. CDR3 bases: TGTGCCAGCACCGAAGGACTAGCGGGGGGGACCCGTAACACCGGGGAGCTGTTTTTT. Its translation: CASTEGLAGGTRNTGELFF.

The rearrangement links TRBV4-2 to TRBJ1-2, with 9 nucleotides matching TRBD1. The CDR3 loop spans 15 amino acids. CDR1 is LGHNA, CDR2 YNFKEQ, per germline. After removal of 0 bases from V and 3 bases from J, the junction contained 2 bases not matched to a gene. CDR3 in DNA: TGTGCCAGCAGCCAAGATGACAGGGGGGACTATGGCTACACCTTC. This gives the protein CASSQDDRGDYGYTF.

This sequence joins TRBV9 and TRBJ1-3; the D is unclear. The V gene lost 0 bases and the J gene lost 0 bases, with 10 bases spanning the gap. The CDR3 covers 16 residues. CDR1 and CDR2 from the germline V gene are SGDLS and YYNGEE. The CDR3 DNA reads TGTGCCAGCAGCGTAGGTGGAGGGTTCTCTGGAAACACCATATATTTT. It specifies CASSVGGGFSGNTIYF.

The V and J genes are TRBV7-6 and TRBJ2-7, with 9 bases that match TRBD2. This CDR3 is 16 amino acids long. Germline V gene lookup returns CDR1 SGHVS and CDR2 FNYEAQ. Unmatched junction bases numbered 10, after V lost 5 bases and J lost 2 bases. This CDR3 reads CASSASSGGVPYEQYF. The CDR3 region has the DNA TGTGCCAGCAGCGCAAGTAGCGGGGGCGTTCCCTACGAGCAGTACTTC.